The T cell receptor beta chain under discussion was sequenced for a study of blood T cell repertoires in COVID-19. As for the study in general: COVID-19 samples from acute and convalescent phases originated in the United States, Italy and Spain. Nucleic acid was either cDNA or gDNA, and it came from T cells, B-cell-depleted T cells, or PBMCs.

As handled by the study authors: Reference gene primer amplification gave estimated nucleated cell counts. Measured with immunoSEQ multiplex PCR; TCRdb has only the in-frame clones, and not every one. The V and J calls and clone size are taken from that table; D and trimming were inferred from the DNA. This sample yields 100,000 to 120,000 clones, of which roughly four fifths are seen a single time; roughly 4% belongs to the top ten. The clonotype originates from a woman in her 70s with acute or convalescent COVID-19. The sequencing input was peripheral blood.

The CDR3 reads CSFSTGGGYTF. CDR3 in DNA: TGCAGTTTTTCGACGGGAGGAGGCTACACCTTC. The V gene is TRBV29-1, the J gene TRBJ1-2; D remains unclear. Germline V gene sequence: CDR1 SQVTM, CDR2 ANQGSEA. The CDR3 extends over 11 amino acids.